Listed here is a single T cell receptor beta chain. What it binds is unknown. This sample stems from a study of T cell responses to AZD1222 COVID-19 vaccine. CDR3 size: 15 residues. Per germline, CDR1 MDHEN and CDR2 SYDVKM. The germline V and J ends were trimmed by 6 bases and 5 bases, with 19 bases remaining between them. Clones were sequenced by immunoSEQ multiplex PCR, and TCRdb holds only the in-frame ones, with some missing. This table holds roughly 97,000 clones, around nine tenths found once. Overall study results and limits: Only a handful of AZD1222 recipients were seropositive at baseline. Targets within unmutated variant regions were reportedly found for nearly half of spike-specific TCRs. Females made up more of the donors, who were largely white British, and clonal diversity may have come out too low.

The J gene is TRBJ1-2, the V gene TRBV28, with unresolved D. The sequence was collected from an adult who received the MenACWY meningococcal vaccine as a control. The specimen comprised peripheral blood, sampled 28 days after the second dose of the MenACWY control vaccine. The CDR3 DNA sequence: TGTGCCAGCAGGAGCCGGGAACCTAAGGGTTATGGCTACACCTTC. Protein product: CASRSREPKGYGYTF.